This entry describes one T cell receptor (beta chain). Its cognate antigen is unknown. Assay used: immunoSEQ multiplex PCR; TCRdb lists only in-frame clones, some missing. The sample lists fewer than 200,000 clones; approximately 81% were seen once. The source of the sample is a study of cytomegalovirus exposure and HLA in healthy donors. Broader study findings: In the approximately 120 validation repertoires, a later analysis found that first-cohort TCR clusters tended to co-occur. Researchers reported that a few CMV-associated chains were confirmed in vitro as CMV antigen-specific. There were some public TCRs occurring in many donors, but most TCR sequences were rare.

Among the 110 or so subjects of the validation cohort, separate from the approximately 660-subject first cohort, were the donors. Germline lookup yields CDR1 MDHEN and CDR2 SYDVKM. The CDR3 loop spans 13 amino acids. V was pared by 8 bases and J by 4 bases, with 9 bases between. This clonotype originated in a man between 18 and 35 years old in good health and CMV-seropositive. Sample: PBMCs. The gene calls are TRBV28 and TRBJ2-6; weak D call: TRBD2 (5 bases). In DNA form, the CDR3 reads TGTGCCAGCGGGAGTTACGGGGCCAACGTCCTGACTTTC. Translating it yields CASGSYGANVLTF.